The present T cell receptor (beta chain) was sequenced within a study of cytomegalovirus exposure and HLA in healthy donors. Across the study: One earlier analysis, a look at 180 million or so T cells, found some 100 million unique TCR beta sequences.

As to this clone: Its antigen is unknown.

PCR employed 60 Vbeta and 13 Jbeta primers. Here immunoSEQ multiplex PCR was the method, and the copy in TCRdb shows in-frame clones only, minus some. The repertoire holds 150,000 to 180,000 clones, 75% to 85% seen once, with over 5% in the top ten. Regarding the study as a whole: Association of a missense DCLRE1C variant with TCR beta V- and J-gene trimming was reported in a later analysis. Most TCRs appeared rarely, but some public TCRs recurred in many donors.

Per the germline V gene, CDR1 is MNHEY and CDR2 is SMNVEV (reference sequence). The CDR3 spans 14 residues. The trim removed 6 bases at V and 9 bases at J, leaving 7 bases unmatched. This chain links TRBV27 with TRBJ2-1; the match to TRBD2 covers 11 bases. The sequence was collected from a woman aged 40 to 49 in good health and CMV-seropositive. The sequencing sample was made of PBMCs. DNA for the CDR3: TGTGCCAGCAGATCTCTAGCGGGAGGAGGTGAGCAGTTCTTC. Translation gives CASRSLAGGGEQFF.